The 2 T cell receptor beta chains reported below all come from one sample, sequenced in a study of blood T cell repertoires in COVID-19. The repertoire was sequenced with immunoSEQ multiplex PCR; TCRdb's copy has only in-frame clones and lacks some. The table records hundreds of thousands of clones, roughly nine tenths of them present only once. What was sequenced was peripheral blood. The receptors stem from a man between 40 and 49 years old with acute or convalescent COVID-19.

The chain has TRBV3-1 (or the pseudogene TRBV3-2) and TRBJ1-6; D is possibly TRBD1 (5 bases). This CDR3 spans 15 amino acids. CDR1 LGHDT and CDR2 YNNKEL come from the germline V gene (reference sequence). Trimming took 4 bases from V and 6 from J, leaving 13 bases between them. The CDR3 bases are TGTGCCAGCAGCCCATTCCGGGGGAGTAATTCACCCCTCCACTTT. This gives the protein CASSPFRGSNSPLHF.

The CDR3 sequence: CASSLSYRAHSPLHF. In DNA, the CDR3 is TGTGCCAGCAGTTTATCCTACAGGGCGCATTCACCCCTCCACTTT. The V and J genes are TRBV28 and TRBJ1-6; D perhaps matches TRBD1 (6 bases). The V end was cut by 1 base, the J end by 8 bases, with 12 bases between. Germline assignment: CDR1 MDHEN and CDR2 SYDVKM. The CDR3 consists of 15 residues.